This passage covers 13 T cell receptor beta chains from one sample sequenced in a study of T cell responses to AZD1222 COVID-19 vaccine. Sequencing used immunoSEQ multiplex PCR; TCRdb keeps in-frame clones, though not all of them. Altogether 150,000 to 250,000 clones are present, roughly nine tenths being singletons, with the ten largest covering about 3.5%. The source was peripheral blood, collected 28 days after the second AZD1222 dose. The receptors derive from an adult who received the AZD1222 COVID-19 vaccine.

The chain carries TRBV6-5 and TRBJ1-1; TRBD1 matches at 7 bases. V was pared by 7 bases and J by 1 base, with 9 bases of the junction left unmatched. From germline, CDR1 is MNHEY and CDR2 SVGAGI. There are 15 residues in the CDR3. The chain's CDR3 is CASKTDRAQNTEAFF. The CDR3 bases are TGTGCCAGCAAGACAGACAGGGCTCAGAACACTGAAGCTTTCTTT.

The V call is TRBV6-5, the J call TRBJ2-1, with D perhaps TRBD1 (5 bases). The germline gives CDR1 MNHEY, CDR2 SVGAGI. CDR3 length: 14 residues. Deletions cut 4 bases from V and 5 bases from J, with 12 bases between. The CDR3: CASSLARADNEQFF. The CDR3 DNA is TGTGCCAGCAGTTTAGCCAGGGCAGACAATGAGCAGTTCTTC.

This clone was detected once. The J gene is TRBJ1-6, the V gene TRBV6-5; 8 nucleotides align to TRBD1. Germline V CDR1 and CDR2: MNHEY, SVGAGI. Trimming at V came to 4 bases and at J to 13 bases, leaving 9 bases not matched to a gene. This CDR3 has 14 residues. The CDR3 bases are TGTGCCAGCAGTTTTGACAGGGGAGTTAATCCCCTCCACTTT. Residues: CASSFDRGVNPLHF.

This chain links TRBV19 with TRBJ2-7; D is undetermined. There are 13 residues in the CDR3. The germline CDR1 and CDR2 sequences are LNHDA and SQIVND (reference sequence). The V gene lost 0 bases and the J gene lost 3 bases, with 6 bases spanning the gap. The CDR3 nucleotides read TGTGCCAGTAGTATAGAGAACAGCTACGAGCAGTACTTC. It yields the protein CASSIENSYEQYF.

The CDR3 sequence: CATHSRLAGPYEQYF. The CDR3 DNA sequence: TGTGCCACCCATAGCAGGCTAGCGGGGCCCTACGAGCAGTACTTC. The rearrangement joins TRBV6-5 to TRBJ2-7; 9 bases line up with TRBD2. In germline, CDR1 is MNHEY, CDR2 SVGAGI. There are 15 residues in the CDR3. J gave up 2 bases and V 10 bases, and 12 bases lay outside the gene matches.

The sample holds a few counts of this clone. The chain combines TRBV7-2 with TRBJ1-3; no clear D. CDR1 SGHTA and CDR2 FQGNSA come from the germline V gene. There are 13 residues in the CDR3. Trimming left V 4 bases short and J 0 bases short, with 4 bases between. The CDR3 DNA follows: TGTGCCAGCAGCTCCACCTCTGGAAACACCATATATTTT. Translating gives CASSSTSGNTIYF. Supplemented by reference TRBV7-2 and TRBJ1-3, the full variable domain reads GAGVSQSPSNKVTEKGKDVELRCDPISGHTALYWYRQSLGQGLEFLIYFQGNSAPDKSGLPSDRFSAERTGGSVSTLTIQRTQQEDSAVYLCASSSTSGNTIYFGEGSWLTVV.

The chain employs TRBV28 and TRBJ1-5; D gene ambiguous. Germline V CDR1 and CDR2: MDHEN, SYDVKM. Trimming pared 4 bases from V and 11 bases from J, leaving 15 bases between. CDR3 length: 13 residues. CDR3 sequence (DNA): TGTGCCAGCAGTTCGCGATCGGCCCCAGCCCAGCATTTT. This encodes CASSSRSAPAQHF.

V usage is TRBV19 and J usage is TRBJ1-5, with 7 nucleotides matching TRBD1. The V gene end was trimmed by 1 base and the J gene end by 2 bases; junction bases not matched to a gene: 5. From germline, CDR1 is LNHDA and CDR2 SQIVND (reference sequence). This CDR3 has 16 amino acids. The DNA of the CDR3 is TGTGCCAGTAGTATAGCCTGGCAGGGGGGCAATCAGCCCCAGCATTTT. Its translation: CASSIAWQGGNQPQHF.

The genes are TRBV11-2 and TRBJ2-7; possible D gene TRBD1, 5 bases. V was pared by 5 bases and J by 5 bases, with 13 bases between. Per germline, CDR1 SGHAT and CDR2 FQNNGV. The CDR3 length is 13 residues. The CDR3 DNA reads TGTGCCAGCAGCGACAGACCCAGGGACGAGCAGTACTTC. Encoded protein: CASSDRPRDEQYF.

The chain carries TRBV5-1 and TRBJ2-7, with TRBD1 matching 7 bases. V shed 0 bases, J shed 3 bases, and the junction held 6 bases outside the gene matches. The CDR3 spans 15 residues. Per germline, CDR1 SGHRS and CDR2 YFSETQ. This CDR3 reads CASSLEGGAYYEQYF. As DNA, the CDR3 is TGCGCCAGCAGCTTGGAAGGGGGCGCCTACTACGAGCAGTACTTC.

In its sample, this clone was seen once. The V and J genes are TRBV4-3 and TRBJ2-1; 8 positions agree with TRBD2. CDR1 is LGHNA and CDR2 is YSLEER in the germline V gene. This CDR3 contains 15 residues. V was pared by 0 bases and J by 7 bases, with 5 bases of the junction left unmatched. The CDR3, as DNA: TGCGCCAGCAGCCAAGATCGATCGGGAGGGAATGAGCAGTTCTTC. Translation gives CASSQDRSGGNEQFF.

The V call is TRBV5-1, the J call TRBJ2-3; 10 bases are a match to TRBD2. The CDR3 loop spans 16 amino acids. The germline V gene has CDR1 SGHRS and CDR2 YFSETQ. Unmatched junction bases numbered 11, after V lost 7 bases and J lost 3 bases. The CDR3, as DNA: TGCGCCAGCTGTAGCGGGAGGATCCTGTTAACAGATACGCAGTATTTT. This codes for CASCSGRILLTDTQYF.

The chain combines TRBV28 with TRBJ2-2; possible D gene TRBD2, 5 bases. CDR1 and CDR2 (germline): MDHEN, SYDVKM. This CDR3 is built from 14 residues. Trimming left V 10 bases short and J 0 bases short, with 12 bases between. In DNA, the CDR3 is TGTGCCATCTCAAGGACTGCGAACACCGGGGAGCTGTTTTTT. This sequence encodes CAISRTANTGELFF.